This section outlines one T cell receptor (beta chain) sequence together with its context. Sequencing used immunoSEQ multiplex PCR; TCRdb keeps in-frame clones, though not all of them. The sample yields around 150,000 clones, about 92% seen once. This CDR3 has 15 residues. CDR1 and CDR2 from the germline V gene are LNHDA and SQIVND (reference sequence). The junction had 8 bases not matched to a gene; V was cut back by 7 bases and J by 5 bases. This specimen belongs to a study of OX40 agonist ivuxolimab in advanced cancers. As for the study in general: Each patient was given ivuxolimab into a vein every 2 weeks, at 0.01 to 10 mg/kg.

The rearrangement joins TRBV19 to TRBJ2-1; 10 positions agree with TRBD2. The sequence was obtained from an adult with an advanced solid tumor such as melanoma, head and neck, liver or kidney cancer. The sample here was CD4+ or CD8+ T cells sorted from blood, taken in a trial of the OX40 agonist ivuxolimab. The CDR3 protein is CASTLLAGLNNEQFF. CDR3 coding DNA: TGTGCCAGTACCTTACTAGCGGGGCTTAACAATGAGCAGTTCTTC.